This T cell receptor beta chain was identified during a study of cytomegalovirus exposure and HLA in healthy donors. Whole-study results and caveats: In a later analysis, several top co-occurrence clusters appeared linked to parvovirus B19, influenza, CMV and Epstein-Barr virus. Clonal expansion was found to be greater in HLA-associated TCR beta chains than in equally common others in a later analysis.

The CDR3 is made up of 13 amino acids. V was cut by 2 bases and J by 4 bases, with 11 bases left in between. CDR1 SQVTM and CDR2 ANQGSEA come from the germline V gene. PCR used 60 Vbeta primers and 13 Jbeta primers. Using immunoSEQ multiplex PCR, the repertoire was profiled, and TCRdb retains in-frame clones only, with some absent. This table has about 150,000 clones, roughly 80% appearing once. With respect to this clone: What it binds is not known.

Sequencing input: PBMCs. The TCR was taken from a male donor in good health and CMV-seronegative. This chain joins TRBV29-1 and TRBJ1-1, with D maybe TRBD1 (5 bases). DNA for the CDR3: TGCAGCGTTGAATTACCCACAGGCACTGAAGCTTTCTTT. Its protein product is CSVELPTGTEAFF.